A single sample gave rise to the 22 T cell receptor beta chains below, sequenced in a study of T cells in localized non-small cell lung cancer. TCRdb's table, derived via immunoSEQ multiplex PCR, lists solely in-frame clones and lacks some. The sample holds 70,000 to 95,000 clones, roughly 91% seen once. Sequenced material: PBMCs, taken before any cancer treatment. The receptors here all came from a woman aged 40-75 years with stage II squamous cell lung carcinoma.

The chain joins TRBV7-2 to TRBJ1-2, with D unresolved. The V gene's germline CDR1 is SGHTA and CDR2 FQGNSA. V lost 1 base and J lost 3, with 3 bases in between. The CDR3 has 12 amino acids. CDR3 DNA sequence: TGTGCCAGCAGCTTAGGAGACTATGGCTACACCTTC. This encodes CASSLGDYGYTF.

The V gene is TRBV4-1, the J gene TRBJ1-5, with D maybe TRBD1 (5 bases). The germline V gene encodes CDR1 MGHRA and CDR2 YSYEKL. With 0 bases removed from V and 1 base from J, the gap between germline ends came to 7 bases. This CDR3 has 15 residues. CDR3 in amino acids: CASSQDQGSNQPQHF. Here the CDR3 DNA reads TGCGCCAGCAGCCAAGATCAGGGAAGCAATCAGCCCCAGCATTTT.

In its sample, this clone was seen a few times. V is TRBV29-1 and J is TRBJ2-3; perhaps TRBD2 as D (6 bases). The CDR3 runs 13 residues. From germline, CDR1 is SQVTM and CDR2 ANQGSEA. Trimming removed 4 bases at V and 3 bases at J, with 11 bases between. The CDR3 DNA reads TGCAGCGTTGCGGGGGACCTGACAGATACGCAGTATTTT. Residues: CSVAGDLTDTQYF.

CDR3 in amino acids: CASSLGFRGSNQPQHF. CDR3 nucleotide sequence: TGCGCCAGCAGCTTGGGCTTCCGGGGTAGCAATCAGCCCCAGCATTTT. The chain uses TRBV5-1 and TRBJ1-5, with unresolved D. Germline loops: CDR1 SGHRS, CDR2 YFSETQ. The CDR3 is 16 amino acids. The V and J ends lost 0 bases and 0 bases respectively, with 10 bases between them. The complete variable domain, with remaining parts taken from reference TRBV5-1 and TRBJ1-5, reads KAGVTQTPRYLIKTRGQQVTLSCSPISGHRSVSWYQQTPGQGLQFLFEYFSETQRNKGNFPGRFSGRQFSNSRSEMNVSTLELGDSALYLCASSLGFRGSNQPQHFGDGTRLSIL.

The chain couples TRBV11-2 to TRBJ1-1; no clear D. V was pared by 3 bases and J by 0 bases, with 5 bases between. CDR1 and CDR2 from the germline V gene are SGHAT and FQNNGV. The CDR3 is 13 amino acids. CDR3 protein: CASSLAMNTEAFF. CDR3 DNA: TGTGCCAGCAGCTTGGCCATGAACACTGAAGCTTTCTTT. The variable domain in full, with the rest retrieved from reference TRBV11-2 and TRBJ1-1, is EAGVAQSPRYKIIEKRQSVAFWCNPISGHATLYWYQQILGQGPKLLIQFQNNGVVDDSQLPKDRFSAERLKGVDSTLKIQPAKLEDSAVYLCASSLAMNTEAFFGQGTRLTVV.

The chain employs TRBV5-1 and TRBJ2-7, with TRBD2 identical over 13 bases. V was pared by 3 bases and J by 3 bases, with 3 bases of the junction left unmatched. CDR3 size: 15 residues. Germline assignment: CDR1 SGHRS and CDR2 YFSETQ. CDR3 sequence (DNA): TGCGCCAGCAGCTGGGGGACTAGCGGGAACTACGAGCAGTACTTC. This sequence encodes CASSWGTSGNYEQYF. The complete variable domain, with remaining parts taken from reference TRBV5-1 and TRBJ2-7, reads KAGVTQTPRYLIKTRGQQVTLSCSPISGHRSVSWYQQTPGQGLQFLFEYFSETQRNKGNFPGRFSGRQFSNSRSEMNVSTLELGDSALYLCASSWGTSGNYEQYFGPGTRLTVT.

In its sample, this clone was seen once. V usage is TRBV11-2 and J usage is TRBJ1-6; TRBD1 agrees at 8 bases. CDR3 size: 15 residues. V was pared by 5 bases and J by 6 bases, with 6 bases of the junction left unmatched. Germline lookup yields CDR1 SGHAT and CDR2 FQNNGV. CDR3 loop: CASSPPGQANSPLHF. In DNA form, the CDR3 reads TGTGCCAGCAGCCCGCCGGGACAGGCTAATTCACCCCTCCACTTT.

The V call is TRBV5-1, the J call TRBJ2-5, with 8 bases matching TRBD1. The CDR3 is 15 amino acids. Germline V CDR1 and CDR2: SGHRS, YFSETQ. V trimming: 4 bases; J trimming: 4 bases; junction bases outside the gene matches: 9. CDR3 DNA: TGCGCCAGCAGCCCAGGACAGGGTTGGCGAGAGACCCAGTACTTC. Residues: CASSPGQGWRETQYF. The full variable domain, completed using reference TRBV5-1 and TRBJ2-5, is KAGVTQTPRYLIKTRGQQVTLSCSPISGHRSVSWYQQTPGQGLQFLFEYFSETQRNKGNFPGRFSGRQFSNSRSEMNVSTLELGDSALYLCASSPGQGWRETQYFGPGTRLLVL.

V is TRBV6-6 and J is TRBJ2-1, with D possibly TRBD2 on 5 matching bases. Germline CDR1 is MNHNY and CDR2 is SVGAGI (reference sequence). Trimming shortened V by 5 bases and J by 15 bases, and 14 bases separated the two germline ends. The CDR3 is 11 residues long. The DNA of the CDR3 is TGTGCCAGCAGTGCGCTGGAGGTTCGGTTCTTC. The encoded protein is CASSALEVRFF.

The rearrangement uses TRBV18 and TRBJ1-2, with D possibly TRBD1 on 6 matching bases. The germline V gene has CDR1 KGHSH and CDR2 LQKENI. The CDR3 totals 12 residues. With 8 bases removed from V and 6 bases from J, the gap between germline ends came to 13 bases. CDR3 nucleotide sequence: TGTGCCAGCACCACCAACAGGGATGGCTACACCTTC. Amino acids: CASTTNRDGYTF.

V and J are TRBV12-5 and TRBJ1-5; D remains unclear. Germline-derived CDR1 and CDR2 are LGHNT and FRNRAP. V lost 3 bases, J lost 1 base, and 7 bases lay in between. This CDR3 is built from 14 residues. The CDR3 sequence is CASGFELSNQPQHF. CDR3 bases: TGTGCTAGTGGTTTTGAGTTAAGCAATCAGCCCCAGCATTTT.

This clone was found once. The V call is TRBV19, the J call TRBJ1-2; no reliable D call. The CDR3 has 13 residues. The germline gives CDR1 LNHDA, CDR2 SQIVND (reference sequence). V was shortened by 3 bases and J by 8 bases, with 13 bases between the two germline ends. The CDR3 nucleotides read TGTGCCAGTAGTATGGGAGACACTCTAGGCTACACCTTC. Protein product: CASSMGDTLGYTF.

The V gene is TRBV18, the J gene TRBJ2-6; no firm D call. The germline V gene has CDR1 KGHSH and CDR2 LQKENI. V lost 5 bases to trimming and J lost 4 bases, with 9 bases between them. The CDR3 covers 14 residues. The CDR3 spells CASSTGRGANVLTF. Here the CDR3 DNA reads TGTGCCAGCTCAACTGGTCGGGGGGCCAACGTCCTGACTTTC.

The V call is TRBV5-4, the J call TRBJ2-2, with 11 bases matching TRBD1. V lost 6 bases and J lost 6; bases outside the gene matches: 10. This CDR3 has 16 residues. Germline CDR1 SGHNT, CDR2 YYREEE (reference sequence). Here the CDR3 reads CASTRTGGVRAGELFF. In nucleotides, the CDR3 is TGTGCCAGCACCCGGACAGGGGGCGTCAGGGCCGGGGAGCTGTTTTTT.

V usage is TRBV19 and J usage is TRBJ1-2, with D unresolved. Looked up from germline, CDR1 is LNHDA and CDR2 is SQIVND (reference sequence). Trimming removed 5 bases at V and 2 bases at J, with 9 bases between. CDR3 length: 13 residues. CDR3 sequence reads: CASSGRLNYGYTF. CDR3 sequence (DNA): TGTGCCAGTAGTGGGCGTCTAAACTATGGCTACACCTTC.

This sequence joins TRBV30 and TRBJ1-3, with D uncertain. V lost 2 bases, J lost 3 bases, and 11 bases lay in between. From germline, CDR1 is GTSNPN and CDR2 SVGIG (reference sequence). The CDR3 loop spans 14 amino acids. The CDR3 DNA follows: TGTGCCTGGAGTCCCTGGGTAGTTGGAAACACCATATATTTT. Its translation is CAWSPWVVGNTIYF.

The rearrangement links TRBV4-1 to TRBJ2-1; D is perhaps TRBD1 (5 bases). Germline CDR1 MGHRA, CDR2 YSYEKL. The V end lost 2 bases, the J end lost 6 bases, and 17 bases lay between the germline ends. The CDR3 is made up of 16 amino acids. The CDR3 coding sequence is TGCGCCAGCAGCCAACTTAAGGACACCCTACTCAATGAGCAGTTCTTC. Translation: CASSQLKDTLLNEQFF.

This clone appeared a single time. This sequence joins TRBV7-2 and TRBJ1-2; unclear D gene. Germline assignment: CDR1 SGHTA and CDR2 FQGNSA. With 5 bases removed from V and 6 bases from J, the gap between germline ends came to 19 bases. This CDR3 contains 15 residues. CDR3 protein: CASSPRVERMNGYTF. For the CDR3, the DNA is TGTGCCAGCAGCCCCAGAGTGGAGCGGATGAATGGCTACACCTTC.

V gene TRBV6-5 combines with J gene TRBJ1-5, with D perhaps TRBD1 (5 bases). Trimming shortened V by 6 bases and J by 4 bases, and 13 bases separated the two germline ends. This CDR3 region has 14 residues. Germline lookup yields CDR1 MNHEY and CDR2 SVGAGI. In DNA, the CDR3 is TGTGCCAGCAGCTACGACAGAAAAAATCAGCCCCAGCATTTT. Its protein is CASSYDRKNQPQHF.

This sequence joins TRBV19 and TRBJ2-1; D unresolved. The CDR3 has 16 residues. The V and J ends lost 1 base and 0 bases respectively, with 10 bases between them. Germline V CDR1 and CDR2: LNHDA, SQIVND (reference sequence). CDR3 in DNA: TGTGCCAGTAGTATAGCGGGCCTAAGCTCCTACAATGAGCAGTTCTTC. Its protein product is CASSIAGLSSYNEQFF. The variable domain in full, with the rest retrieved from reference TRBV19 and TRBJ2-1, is DGGITQSPKYLFRKEGQNVTLSCEQNLNHDAMYWYRQDPGQGLRLIYYSQIVNDFQKGDIAEGYSVSREKKESFPLTVTSAQKNPTAFYLCASSIAGLSSYNEQFFGPGTRLTVL.

Here the CDR3 reads CASRGQGARLAGGTDTQYF. CDR3 coding DNA: TGTGCCAGCAGAGGACAGGGGGCCCGACTAGCGGGGGGAACAGATACGCAGTATTTT. The chain employs TRBV21-1 and TRBJ2-3; TRBD2, the table's D call, lacks a check against the DNA. TRBV21-1 is an annotated pseudogene. The CDR3 sequence is 19 residues long.

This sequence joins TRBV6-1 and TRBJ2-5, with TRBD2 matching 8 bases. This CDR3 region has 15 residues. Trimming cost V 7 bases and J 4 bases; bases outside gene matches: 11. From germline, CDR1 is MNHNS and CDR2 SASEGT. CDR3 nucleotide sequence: TGTGCCAGCACCGGGGGTTGGAGCGGGGGAGAGACCCAGTACTTC. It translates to CASTGGWSGGETQYF.